This T cell receptor beta chain was sequenced for a study of T-cell reconstitution after alpha-beta-depleted transplantation in children. Many counts were recorded for this clonotype. Unique molecular identifiers were used in preparing the TCRbeta library. From the PCR reads, TCRdb called clonotypes with MiXCR, one entry per CDR3 protein. The sample consists of a few hundred thousand distinct CDR3 sequences, approximately 12% of them appearing once. Sequenced material: PBMCs from the stem cell graft donor, taken from the stem cell graft. The source of this sequence is a human donor who donated a stem cell graft to a child with combined immunodeficiency.

The CDR3 here is CASSLGGTDSGANVLTF. In nucleotides, the CDR3 is TGCGCCAGCAGCTTGGGGGGAACGGACTCTGGGGCCAACGTCCTGACTTTC. The chain links TRBV5-1 to TRBJ2-6; D gene ambiguous. This CDR3 has 17 amino acids. CDR1 and CDR2 from the germline V gene are SGHRS and YFSETQ. V lost 0 bases and J lost 0, with 10 bases in between. The entire variable domain, with the rest obtained from reference TRBV5-1 and TRBJ2-6, is as follows: KAGVTQTPRYLIKTRGQQVTLSCSPISGHRSVSWYQQTPGQGLQFLFEYFSETQRNKGNFPGRFSGRQFSNSRSEMNVSTLELGDSALYLCASSLGGTDSGANVLTFGAGSRLTVL.